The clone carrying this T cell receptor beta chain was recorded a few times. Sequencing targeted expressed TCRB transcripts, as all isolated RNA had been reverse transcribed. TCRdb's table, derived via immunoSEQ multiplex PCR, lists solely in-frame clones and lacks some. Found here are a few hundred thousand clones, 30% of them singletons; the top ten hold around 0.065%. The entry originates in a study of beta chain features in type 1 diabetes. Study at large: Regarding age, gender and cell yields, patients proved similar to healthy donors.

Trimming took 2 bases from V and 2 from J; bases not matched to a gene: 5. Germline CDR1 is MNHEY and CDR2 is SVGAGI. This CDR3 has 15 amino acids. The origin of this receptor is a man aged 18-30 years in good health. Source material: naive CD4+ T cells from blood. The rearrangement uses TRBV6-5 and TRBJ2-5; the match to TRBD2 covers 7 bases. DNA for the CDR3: TGTGCCAGCAGTTACGGGGGGGACGGGCAAGAGACCCAGTACTTC. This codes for CASSYGGDGQETQYF.